This T cell receptor beta chain was sequenced during a study of breast tumors, draining lymph nodes, adjacent tissues. Overall study results and limits: Tumor and nontumor repertoires were significantly more similar in luminal-like than in basal-like breast cancer. Findings are consistent with lymph node origin and intratumoral expansion of most tumor T cells. Tumor T cell lymph node origin was a supported hypothesis, not proven. Tumor repertoires ranked between lymph nodes and nontumor tissue in diversity, with V and J gene preferences.

V dropped 6 bases and J dropped 7; count of bases not matched to a gene: 3. Germline CDR1 MNHEY, CDR2 SVGEGT. The CDR3 is 15 amino acids. About this clonotype: Its target is not known.

Samples came from axillary lymph nodes draining the breast cancer. MiXCR, run by TCRdb on the multiplex PCR reads, gives a single entry per CDR3 protein. In the table there are 130,000 or so distinct CDR3 sequences, more than 20% of which are singletons. This chain uses TRBV6-2 or TRBV6-3 with TRBJ2-1, with TRBD2 identical over 16 bases. The origin of this receptor is a female donor with breast cancer. Some clones in this sample may be carry-over from other donors' samples. The sequencing sample was made of axillary lymph node tissue. The CDR3 reads CASRGTSGRVNEQFF. CDR3 DNA: TGTGCCAGCAGGGGGACTAGCGGGAGGGTAAATGAGCAGTTCTTC.